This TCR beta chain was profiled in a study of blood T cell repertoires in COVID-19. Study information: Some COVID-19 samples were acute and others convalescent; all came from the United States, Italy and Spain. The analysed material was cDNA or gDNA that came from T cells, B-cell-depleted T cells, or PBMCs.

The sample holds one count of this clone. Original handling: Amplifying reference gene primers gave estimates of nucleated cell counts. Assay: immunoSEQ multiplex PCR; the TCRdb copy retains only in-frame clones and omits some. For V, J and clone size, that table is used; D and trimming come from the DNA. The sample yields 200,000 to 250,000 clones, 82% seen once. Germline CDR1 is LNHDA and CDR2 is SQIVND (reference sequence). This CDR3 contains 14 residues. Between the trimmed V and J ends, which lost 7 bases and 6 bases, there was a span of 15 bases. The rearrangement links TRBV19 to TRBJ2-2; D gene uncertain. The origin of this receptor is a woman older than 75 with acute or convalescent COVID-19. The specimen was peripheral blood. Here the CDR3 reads CASTIYNAAGELFF. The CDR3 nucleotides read TGTGCCAGTACCATCTACAACGCGGCCGGGGAGCTGTTTTTT.